This TCR beta chain was sequenced during a study of post-analysis software for immune sequencing data. Study-wide results and limits: The study found TRBV5-6, TRBV5-1 and TRBV20-1 among a handful of TRBV segments more frequent in patients than controls.

The CDR3 spans 11 residues. The germline gives CDR1 DFQATT, CDR2 SNEGSKA (reference sequence). Trimming pared 1 base from V and 8 bases from J, leaving 8 bases between. Unique-molecular-identifier-tagged TCR beta cDNA libraries were used. The source material, roughly 0.9 to 11 million T cells, gave rise to about 520,000 cDNA molecules. TCRdb independently ran MiXCR on the PCR reads; one entry per CDR3 protein. The table lists roughly 540,000 distinct CDR3 sequences, roughly 34% of them singletons. This clonotype was counted between two and nine times. The target antigen is unknown. Sequencing was performed on blood. This chain uses TRBV20-1 with TRBJ1-2; D call uncertain. The receptor's source is a girl between 2 and 17 years old with multiple sclerosis. DNA of the CDR3: TGCAGTGCTAGAGTTCGGATGGGCTACACCTTC. Its protein product is CSARVRMGYTF.